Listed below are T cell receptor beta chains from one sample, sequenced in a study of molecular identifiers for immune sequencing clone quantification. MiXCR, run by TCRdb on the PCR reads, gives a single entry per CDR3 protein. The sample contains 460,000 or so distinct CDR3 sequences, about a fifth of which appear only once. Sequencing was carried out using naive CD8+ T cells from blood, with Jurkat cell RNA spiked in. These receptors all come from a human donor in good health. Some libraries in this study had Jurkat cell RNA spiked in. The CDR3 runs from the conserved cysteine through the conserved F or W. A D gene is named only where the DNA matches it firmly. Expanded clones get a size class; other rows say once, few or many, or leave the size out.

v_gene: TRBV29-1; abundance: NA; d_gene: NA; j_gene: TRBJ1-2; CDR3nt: TGCAGCGCCACAGAGGGACGAGCAACTAACTATGGCTACACCTTC; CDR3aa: CSATEGRATNYGYTF
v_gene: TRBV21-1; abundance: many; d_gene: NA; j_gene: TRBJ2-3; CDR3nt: TGTGCCAGCAGCAAATACAGGGTGGAGGATACGCAGTATTTT; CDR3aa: CASSKYRVEDTQYF
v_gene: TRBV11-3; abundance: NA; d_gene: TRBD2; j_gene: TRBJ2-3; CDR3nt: TGTGCCAGCGGCCACGGACTAGCGCTAATCACAGATACGCAGTATTTT; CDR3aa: CASGHGLALITDTQYF
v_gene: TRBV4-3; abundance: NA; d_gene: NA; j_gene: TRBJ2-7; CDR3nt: TGCGCCAGCAGCCGAGCGTACGGTTTCCGGTTAGACTACGAGCAGTACTTC; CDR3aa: CASSRAYGFRLDYEQYF
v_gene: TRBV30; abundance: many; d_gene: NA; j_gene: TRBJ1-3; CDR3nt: TGTGCCTGGAACCTCGGGAACTCTGGAAACACCATATATTTT; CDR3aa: CAWNLGNSGNTIYF
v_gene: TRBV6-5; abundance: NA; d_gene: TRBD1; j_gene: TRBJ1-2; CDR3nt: TGTGCCAGCAGTCAGACAGGGAACTATGGCTACACCTTC; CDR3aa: CASSQTGNYGYTF
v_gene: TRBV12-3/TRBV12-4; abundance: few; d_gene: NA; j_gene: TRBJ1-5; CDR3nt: TGTGCCAGCAGTGAGCTCACCGGGAACAATCAGCCCCAGCATTTT; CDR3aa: CASSELTGNNQPQHF
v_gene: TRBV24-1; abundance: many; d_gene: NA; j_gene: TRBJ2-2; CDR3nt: TGTGCCACCGCCGGACAGAGTCAAACCGGGGAGCCGTTTTTT; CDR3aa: CATAGQSQTGEPFF
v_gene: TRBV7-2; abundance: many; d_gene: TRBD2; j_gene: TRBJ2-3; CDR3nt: TGTGCCAGCAGCTTCCCAAGGGAGCGGGGGGGCACAGATACGCAGTATTTT; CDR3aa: CASSFPRERGGTDTQYF
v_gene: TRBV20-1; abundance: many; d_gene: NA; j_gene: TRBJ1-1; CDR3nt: TGCAGTGCTCTTCAGTGGGCTGAAGCTTTCTTT; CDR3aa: CSALQWAEAFF
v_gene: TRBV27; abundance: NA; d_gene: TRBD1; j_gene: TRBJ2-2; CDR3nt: TGTGCCAGCAGTTTCGTACAGGGGTCCCGGGAGCTGTTTTTT; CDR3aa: CASSFVQGSRELFF
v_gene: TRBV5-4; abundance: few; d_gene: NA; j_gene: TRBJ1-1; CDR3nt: TGTGCCAGCAGCTTGGCCCCAGGGATGAACACTGAAGCTTTCTTT; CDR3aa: CASSLAPGMNTEAFF
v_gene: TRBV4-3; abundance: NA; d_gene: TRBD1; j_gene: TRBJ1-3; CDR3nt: TGCGCCAGCAGCCAAGATACACAGGGGGCTGGAAACACCATATATTTT; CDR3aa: CASSQDTQGAGNTIYF
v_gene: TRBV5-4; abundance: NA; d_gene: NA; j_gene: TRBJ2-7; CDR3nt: TGTGCCAGCAGCCTCCAACCCCGGGGTCTACAGCCCTACGAGCAGTACTTC; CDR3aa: CASSLQPRGLQPYEQYF
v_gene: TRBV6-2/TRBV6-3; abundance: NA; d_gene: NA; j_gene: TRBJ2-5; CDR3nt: TGTGCCAGCAGAAGGGACGAAGCGGGCCAAGAGACCCAGTGCTTC; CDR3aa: CASRRDEAGQETQCF
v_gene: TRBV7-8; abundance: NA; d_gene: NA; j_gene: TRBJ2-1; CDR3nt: TGTGCCAGCAGCTTGGGGTTTGGGGATGAGCAGTTCTTC; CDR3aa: CASSLGFGDEQFF
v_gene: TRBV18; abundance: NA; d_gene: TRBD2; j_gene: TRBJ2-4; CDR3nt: TGTGCCAGCTCACCACCCCGTTGGGAGGGAACCAAAAACATTCAGTACTTC; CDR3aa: CASSPPRWEGTKNIQYF
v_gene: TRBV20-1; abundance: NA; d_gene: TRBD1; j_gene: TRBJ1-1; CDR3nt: TGCAGTGCTATTGACAGGGCAGCTAACACTGAAGCTTTCTTT; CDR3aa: CSAIDRAANTEAFF
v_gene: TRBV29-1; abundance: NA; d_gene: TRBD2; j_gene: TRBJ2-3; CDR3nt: TGCAGCGTTGAAGGAGCGACTAGCAGGTCTAGCGCAGATACGCAGTATTTT; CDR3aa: CSVEGATSRSSADTQYF
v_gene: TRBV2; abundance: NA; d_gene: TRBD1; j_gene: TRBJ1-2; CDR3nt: TGTGCCAGCAGTGAAGCGGACAGGGGGCATGATGGCTACACCTTC; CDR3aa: CASSEADRGHDGYTF
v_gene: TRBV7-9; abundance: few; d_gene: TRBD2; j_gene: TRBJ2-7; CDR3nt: TGTGCCAGCAGCTCGACCGCGGGGACTAGCGGGAGTCTCCTTTCCTACGAGCAGTACTTC; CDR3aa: CASSSTAGTSGSLLSYEQYF
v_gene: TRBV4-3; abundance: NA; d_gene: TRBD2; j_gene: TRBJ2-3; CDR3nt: TGCGCCAGCAGCCAAGACTCTGCACTAGCGTACGCAGATACGCGGTATTTT; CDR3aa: CASSQDSALAYADTRYF
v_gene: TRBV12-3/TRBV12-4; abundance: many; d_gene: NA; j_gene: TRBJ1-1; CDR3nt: TGTGCCAGCAGTTTAGGAAGGGGCGATGAAGCTTTCTTT; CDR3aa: CASSLGRGDEAFF
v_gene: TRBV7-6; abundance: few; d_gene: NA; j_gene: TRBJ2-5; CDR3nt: TGTGCCAGCAGCTTAGGTATGGTGCAGTACGAAGAGACCCAGTACTTC; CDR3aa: CASSLGMVQYEETQYF
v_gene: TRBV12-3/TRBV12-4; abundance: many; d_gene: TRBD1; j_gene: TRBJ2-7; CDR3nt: TGTGCCAGCAGAAAACGGACAGGGGTCGACGAGCAGTACTTC; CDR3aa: CASRKRTGVDEQYF
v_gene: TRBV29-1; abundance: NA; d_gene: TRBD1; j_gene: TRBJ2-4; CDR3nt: TGCAGCGCCGAGACAGGGGCAAACATTCAGTACTTC; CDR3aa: CSAETGANIQYF
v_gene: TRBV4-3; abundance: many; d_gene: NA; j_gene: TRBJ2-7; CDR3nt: TGCGCCAGCAGCCAAGAATGGGAAGGACCCGCCTACGAGCAGTACTTC; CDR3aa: CASSQEWEGPAYEQYF
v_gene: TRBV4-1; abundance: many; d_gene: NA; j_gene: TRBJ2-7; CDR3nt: TGCGCCAGCAGCCAAGCCCCACCGGACGGGTCCTACGAGCAGTACTTC; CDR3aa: CASSQAPPDGSYEQYF
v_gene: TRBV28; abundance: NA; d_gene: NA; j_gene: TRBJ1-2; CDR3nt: TGTGCCATCCCGGACCCGGGGAAAAACTATGGCTACACCTTC; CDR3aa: CAIPDPGKNYGYTF
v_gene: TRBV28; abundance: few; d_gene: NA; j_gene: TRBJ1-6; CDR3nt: TGTGCCAGCAGTTTAGGTAGGGGAGGGAGCAATTCACCCCTCCACTTT; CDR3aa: CASSLGRGGSNSPLHF
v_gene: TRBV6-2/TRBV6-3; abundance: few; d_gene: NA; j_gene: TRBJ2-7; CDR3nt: TGTGCCAGCAGCCAAAAAGGCCGGGAAATCCTCGACGAGCAGTACTTC; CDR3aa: CASSQKGREILDEQYF
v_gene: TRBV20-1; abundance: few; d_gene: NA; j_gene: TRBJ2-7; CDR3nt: TGCAGTGCTAGCCAGGGCACCCTCTCCTACGAGCAGTACTTC; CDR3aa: CSASQGTLSYEQYF
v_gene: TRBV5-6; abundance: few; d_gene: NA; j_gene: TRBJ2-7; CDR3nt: TGTGCCAGCAGCTTGGTCGGGACTGGCAACGAGCAGTACTTC; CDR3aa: CASSLVGTGNEQYF
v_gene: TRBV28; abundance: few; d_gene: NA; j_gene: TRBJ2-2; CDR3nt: TGTGCCAGCACTTGGAGAACCGGGGAGCTGTTTTTT; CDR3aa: CASTWRTGELFF
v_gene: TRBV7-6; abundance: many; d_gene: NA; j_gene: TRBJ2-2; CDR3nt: TGTGCCAGCAGCCCAGGACGAGAGGAGCTGTTTTTT; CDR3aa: CASSPGREELFF
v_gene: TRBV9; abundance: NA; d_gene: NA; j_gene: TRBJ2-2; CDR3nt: TGTGCCAGCGGCGTCTTGGCCTGGGGCGGCACCGGGGAGCTGTTTTTT; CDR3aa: CASGVLAWGGTGELFF
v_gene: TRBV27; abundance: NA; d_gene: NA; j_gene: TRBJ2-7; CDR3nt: TGTGCCAGCAGTTTGGGATTTAGAGTCTACGAGCAGTACTTC; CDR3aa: CASSLGFRVYEQYF
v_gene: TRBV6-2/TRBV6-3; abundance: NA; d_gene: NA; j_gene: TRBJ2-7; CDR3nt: TGTGCCAGCAGTACTCCGGGACACCAAACCTACGAGCAGTACTTC; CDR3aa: CASSTPGHQTYEQYF
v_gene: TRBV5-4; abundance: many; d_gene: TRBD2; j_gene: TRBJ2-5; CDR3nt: TGTGCCAGCACCGACAGGACTAGCGGGGTCGGAATCCAAGAGACCCAGTACTTC; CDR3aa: CASTDRTSGVGIQETQYF
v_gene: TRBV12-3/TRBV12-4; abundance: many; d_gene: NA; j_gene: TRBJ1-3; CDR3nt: TGTGCCAGCAGATCTGGAAACACCATATATTTT; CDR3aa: CASRSGNTIYF
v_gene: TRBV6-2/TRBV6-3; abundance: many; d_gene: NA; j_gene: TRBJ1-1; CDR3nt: TGTGCCAGCAGTTACCGGGTTTCGGACACTGAAGCTTTCTTT; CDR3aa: CASSYRVSDTEAFF
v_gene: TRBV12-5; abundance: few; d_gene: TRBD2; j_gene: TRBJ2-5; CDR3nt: TGTGCTAGTGGTTTGGGGGGGGAGGGCCCGGAGACCCAGTACTTC; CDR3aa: CASGLGGEGPETQYF
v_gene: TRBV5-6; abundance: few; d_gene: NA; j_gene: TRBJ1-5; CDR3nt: TGTGCCAGCAGCTTGATAAGAAGCAATCAGCCCCAGCATTTT; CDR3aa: CASSLIRSNQPQHF
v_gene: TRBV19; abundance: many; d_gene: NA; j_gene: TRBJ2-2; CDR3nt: TGTGCCATTTTGACCCAGGACACCGGGGAGCTGTTTTTT; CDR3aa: CAILTQDTGELFF
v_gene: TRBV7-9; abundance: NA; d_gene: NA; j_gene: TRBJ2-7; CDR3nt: TGTGCCAGCAGCCCTCGACACGCTACCTACGAGCAGTACTTC; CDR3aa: CASSPRHATYEQYF
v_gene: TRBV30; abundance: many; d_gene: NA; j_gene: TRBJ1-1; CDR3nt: TGTGCCTGGAGTGTGACGACAGTGGGAACTGAAGCTTTCTTT; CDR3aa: CAWSVTTVGTEAFF
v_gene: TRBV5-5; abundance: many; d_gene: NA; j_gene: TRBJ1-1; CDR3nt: TGTGCCAGCAGCAGTCCCCAAGGGTCGGATAGCCCTGAAGCTTTCTTT; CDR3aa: CASSSPQGSDSPEAFF
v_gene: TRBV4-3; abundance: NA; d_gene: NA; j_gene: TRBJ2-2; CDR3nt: TGCGCCAGCAGCCAAGGGACAGTAAACACCGGGGAGCTGTTTTTT; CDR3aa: CASSQGTVNTGELFF
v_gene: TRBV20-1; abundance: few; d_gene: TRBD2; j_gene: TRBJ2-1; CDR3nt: TGCAGTGCTAGTGCTAGCGGGAGGTGGAATGAGCAGTTCTTC; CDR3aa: CSASASGRWNEQFF
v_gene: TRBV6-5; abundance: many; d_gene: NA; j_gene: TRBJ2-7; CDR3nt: TGTGCCAGCAGATCCCAGCGGGAGCAGTACTTC; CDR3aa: CASRSQREQYF
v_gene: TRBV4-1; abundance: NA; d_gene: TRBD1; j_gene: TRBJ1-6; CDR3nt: TGCGCCAGCAGCCCAGGACAGGGCATGACAGCCCTCCACTTT; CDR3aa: CASSPGQGMTALHF